The 3 T cell receptor beta chains reported below all come from one sample, sequenced in a study of OX40 agonist ivuxolimab in advanced cancers. Here immunoSEQ multiplex PCR was the method, and the copy in TCRdb shows in-frame clones only, minus some. The sample lists about 45,000 clones, about 91% occurring once. The sequencing used CD4+ or CD8+ T cells sorted from blood, collected in a trial of the OX40 agonist ivuxolimab. Receptors were obtained from an adult with an advanced solid tumor such as melanoma, head and neck, liver or kidney cancer.

This clone was found once. The CDR3 coding sequence is TGTGCCACCAGCAGAAAACTTGGCGAGACCCAGTACTTC. Translating it yields CATSRKLGETQYF. The chain recombines TRBV15 with TRBJ2-5; D ambiguous. The CDR3 totals 13 residues. CDR1 LNHNV and CDR2 YYDKDF come from the germline V gene (reference sequence). The ends were cut back, 2 bases at V and 5 bases at J, with 9 bases in the middle.

The V gene is TRBV15, the J gene TRBJ2-3; the D gene is possibly TRBD1 (5 bases). Germline values: CDR1 LNHNV, CDR2 YYDKDF (reference sequence). The CDR3 spans 15 residues. V shed 0 bases and J shed 6 bases, with 13 bases lying between them. CDR3 bases: TGTGCCACCAGCAGAGATTGGGGCCAGAGGGATACGCAGTATTTT. Encoded protein: CATSRDWGQRDTQYF.

The chain joins TRBV30 to TRBJ1-1; weak D call: TRBD1 (5 bases). Per germline, CDR1 GTSNPN and CDR2 SVGIG (reference sequence). This CDR3 is built from 15 residues. Trimming cost V 0 bases and J 0 bases, with 11 bases left between them. CDR3: CAWSVDTHLNTEAFF. The CDR3 DNA sequence: TGTGCCTGGAGTGTGGACACCCACTTGAACACTGAAGCTTTCTTT.